One and the same sample provided the 26 T cell receptor beta chains below, sequenced in a study of blood T cell repertoires in COVID-19. Assay used: immunoSEQ multiplex PCR; TCRdb lists only in-frame clones, some missing. There are under 450,000 clones in the sample; about nine tenths occur only once, and about 1.6% lies in the top ten. The specimen sequenced was peripheral blood. These TCRs come from a woman aged 40 to 50 with COVID-19, enrolled during active disease.

This clone was detected only once. The chain joins TRBV14 to TRBJ1-1, with D possibly matching TRBD1 (5 bases). Germline loops: CDR1 SGHDN, CDR2 FVKESK. The germline V and J ends were trimmed by 1 base and 3 bases, with 21 bases remaining between them. This CDR3 contains 18 residues. The CDR3 protein is CASSQVGFRGKRDTEAFF. The DNA for the CDR3 is TGTGCCAGCAGCCAAGTTGGGTTTCGGGGGAAGAGGGACACTGAAGCTTTCTTT.

This clone was seen a single time. The rearrangement uses TRBV7-9 and TRBJ2-2; D perhaps matches TRBD1 (6 bases). V dropped 3 bases and J dropped 5 bases, with 7 bases sitting between them. This CDR3 contains 13 residues. Germline V gene data show CDR1 as SEHNR and CDR2 as FQNEAQ (reference sequence). CDR3 amino acids: CASSFQGTGELFF. The CDR3 region has the DNA TGTGCCAGCAGCTTCCAGGGGACCGGGGAGCTGTTTTTT.

The chain uses TRBV5-4 and TRBJ1-1, with 11 bases that match TRBD1. Looked up from germline, CDR1 is SGHNT and CDR2 is YYREEE (reference sequence). CDR3 length equals 17 residues. V dropped 4 bases and J dropped 1; count of bases not matched to a gene: 9. The CDR3 loop is CASSAGDRGNQNTEAFF. The DNA of the CDR3 is TGTGCCAGCAGCGCGGGGGACAGGGGGAACCAGAACACTGAAGCTTTCTTT. The full variable domain, with the rest looked up from reference TRBV5-4 and TRBJ1-1, is ETGVTQSPTHLIKTRGQQVTLRCSSQSGHNTVSWYQQALGQGPQFIFQYYREEENGRGNFPPRFSGLQFPNYSSELNVNALELDDSALYLCASSAGDRGNQNTEAFFGQGTRLTVV.

V and J are TRBV7-2 and TRBJ1-5; the D gene is possibly TRBD1 (5 bases). The CDR3 covers 16 residues. Germline CDR1 is SGHTA and CDR2 is FQGNSA. Trimming shortened V by 0 bases and J by 6 bases, and 15 bases separated the two germline ends. CDR3 nucleotides: TGTGCCAGCAGCTTAGCAGGAGGGCCAGGGACTCAGCCCCAGCATTTT. It codes for CASSLAGGPGTQPQHF.

The rearrangement uses TRBV11-1 and TRBJ2-5; maybe TRBD2 (6 bases). Between the trimmed V and J ends, which lost 5 bases and 2 bases, there was a span of 9 bases. The germline V gene encodes CDR1 SGHAT and CDR2 FQDESV (reference sequence). The CDR3 spans 13 residues. CDR3 DNA sequence: TGTGCCAGCAGCCGGAGGGGACAAGAGACCCAGTACTTC. Protein sequence: CASSRRGQETQYF.

The chain employs TRBV30 and TRBJ2-3; 7 nucleotides line up with TRBD1. This CDR3 has 15 residues. Germline assignment: CDR1 GTSNPN and CDR2 SVGIG (reference sequence). With 5 bases clipped from V and 0 bases from J, the junction kept 8 bases outside the gene matches. The CDR3: CAWRDRLISTDTQYF. In nucleotides, the CDR3 is TGTGCCTGGCGGGACAGACTGATTAGCACAGATACGCAGTATTTT.

The chain has TRBV27 and TRBJ2-1, with TRBD2 identical over 7 bases. V trimming: 5 bases; J trimming: 14 bases; junction bases outside the gene matches: 12. Germline CDR1 MNHEY, CDR2 SMNVEV (reference sequence). The CDR3 spans 13 residues. The DNA for the CDR3 is TGTGCCAGCAGTCTAGGGCGGGGGAACGGCAAGTTCTTC. Amino acids: CASSLGRGNGKFF.

V is TRBV28 and J is TRBJ1-6; 9 bases are shared with TRBD1. The CDR3 contains 15 residues. The V gene's germline CDR1 is MDHEN and CDR2 SYDVKM. With V trimmed by 6 bases and J by 8 bases, 8 bases remained unmatched. The CDR3 DNA reads as TGTGCCAGCAGGGGAGGGACAGGGTTTTATTCACCCCTCCACTTT. Protein product: CASRGGTGFYSPLHF.

The chain links TRBV30 to TRBJ1-1, with 8 positions matching TRBD1. The length of the CDR3 is 12 residues. Per germline, CDR1 GTSNPN and CDR2 SVGIG (reference sequence). The trim removed 7 bases at V and 7 bases at J, leaving 8 bases unmatched. CDR3 residues: CALSRTGIEAFF. DNA of the CDR3: TGTGCCTTATCTCGGACAGGGATTGAAGCTTTCTTT.

This chain links TRBV5-1 with TRBJ1-2; TRBD1 matches at 12 bases. Germline lookup yields CDR1 SGHRS and CDR2 YFSETQ. This CDR3 is 18 amino acids long. After removal of 6 bases from V and 3 bases from J, the junction contained 15 bases not matched to a gene. DNA of the CDR3: TGCGCCAGCAACGGACGAGGGGACAGGGGGCAAGCGGACTATGGCTACACCTTC. Its protein is CASNGRGDRGQADYGYTF.

This chain uses TRBV5-1 with TRBJ1-1; weak D call: TRBD1 (5 bases). CDR3 length: 13 amino acids. V was shortened by 0 bases and J by 6 bases, with 9 bases between the two germline ends. The germline gives CDR1 SGHRS, CDR2 YFSETQ. CDR3 in amino acids: CASSLEGRAEAFF. The CDR3, as DNA: TGCGCCAGCAGCTTGGAGGGGAGGGCTGAAGCTTTCTTT.

The chain combines TRBV5-1 with TRBJ2-7; D perhaps matches TRBD2 (5 bases). The length of the CDR3 is 15 residues. V was pared by 0 bases and J by 5 bases, with 15 bases between. Germline CDR1 SGHRS, CDR2 YFSETQ. Written as DNA, the CDR3 is TGCGCCAGCAGCTTGGCCCCCGGGGTTCCCAACGAGCAGTACTTC. Protein product: CASSLAPGVPNEQYF.

The chain is built from TRBV2 and TRBJ2-7, with D perhaps matching TRBD1 (6 bases). The CDR3 covers 14 residues. The V end was cut by 9 bases, the J end by 7 bases, with 22 bases between. Germline V lookup: CDR1 SNHLY, CDR2 FYNNEI. The CDR3 loop reads CASRFEQGIGEQYF. The CDR3 DNA sequence: TGTGCCAGTCGGTTTGAACAGGGCATTGGGGAGCAGTACTTC.

Notes on this clone: One end of the junction is discordant with germline, which a read error may explain. This chain joins TRBV19 and TRBJ2-7, with D perhaps TRBD1 (5 bases). This CDR3 comprises 14 residues. Germline V gene data show CDR1 as LNHDA and CDR2 as SQIVND (reference sequence). The CDR3 region has the DNA TGTGCCAGTATGCTGTCAGGGTCGTCCTCCGAGCAGTACTTC. It specifies CASMLSGSSSEQYF.

The chain joins TRBV19 to TRBJ2-2; 7 bases align to TRBD1. Germline V CDR1 and CDR2: LNHDA, SQIVND (reference sequence). After removal of 6 bases from V and 0 bases from J, the junction contained 4 bases not matched to a gene. CDR3 length equals 15 residues. The CDR3 DNA follows: TGTGCCAGTAGCACCGGGACAGCGAACACCGGGGAGCTGTTTTTT. Translated: CASSTGTANTGELFF.

The chain carries TRBV9 and TRBJ2-3; a weak D match, TRBD2 (6 bases). V lost 5 bases and J lost 4, with 17 bases in between. Germline V lookup: CDR1 SGDLS, CDR2 YYNGEE. The length of the CDR3 is 15 residues. In DNA, the CDR3 is TGTGCCAGCAGTATTTCCGGGGGTGGGGCAGATACGCAGTATTTT. Its translation: CASSISGGGADTQYF.

The genes are TRBV11-2 and TRBJ1-1; tentatively, D is TRBD1 (6 bases). Per the germline V gene, CDR1 is SGHAT and CDR2 is FQNNGV. V lost 1 base and J lost 5, with 11 bases in between. CDR3 size: 14 residues. The CDR3, as DNA: TGTGCCAGCAGCTTAGTCCAGGGGAAGACTGAAGCTTTCTTT. This codes for CASSLVQGKTEAFF.

The chain recombines TRBV18 with TRBJ1-6; TRBD1 might be the D (6 bases). Germline V gives CDR1 KGHSH, CDR2 LQKENI. There are 16 residues in the CDR3. V was pared by 0 bases and J by 8 bases, with 14 bases between. The CDR3 spells CASSPPNRVEDSPLHF. CDR3 DNA sequence: TGTGCCAGCTCACCACCGAACAGGGTTGAAGATTCACCCCTCCACTTT.

The gene calls are TRBV11-3 and TRBJ2-7; maybe TRBD2 (5 bases). This CDR3 contains 13 residues. V was pared by 5 bases and J by 9 bases, with 17 bases between. Germline-derived CDR1 and CDR2 are SGHNT and YENEEA. The CDR3 region has the DNA TGTGCCAGCAGCATCAAAGGGAGTCGGGGGCAGTACTTC. Translation: CASSIKGSRGQYF.

J is TRBJ2-1 and V is TRBV2; the match to TRBD1 covers 7 bases. With 6 bases clipped from V and 3 bases from J, the junction kept 11 bases outside the gene matches. Germline V gene data show CDR1 as SNHLY and CDR2 as FYNNEI. This CDR3 spans 16 amino acids. The CDR3 DNA reads as TGTGCCAGCAGCCCTTTATATGGGACAGACTACAATGAGCAGTTCTTC. Encoded protein: CASSPLYGTDYNEQFF.

This rearrangement joins TRBV28 to TRBJ2-3; D is unresolved. Germline assignment: CDR1 MDHEN and CDR2 SYDVKM. The V gene lost 1 base and the J gene lost 5 bases, with 10 bases spanning the gap. The CDR3 sequence is 14 residues long. The CDR3 DNA sequence: TGTGCCAGCAGTTTATCTGCGAATGAAGATACGCAGTATTTT. It codes for CASSLSANEDTQYF. Together with reference TRBV28 and TRBJ2-3, the CDR3 gives the full variable domain: DVKVTQSSRYLVKRTGEKVFLECVQDMDHENMFWYRQDPGLGLRLIYFSYDVKMKEKGDIPEGYSVSREKKERFSLILESASTNQTSMYLCASSLSANEDTQYFGPGTRLTVL.

This clone was observed a few times. The J gene is TRBJ1-1, the V gene TRBV7-3; TRBD1 agrees at 7 bases. The ends lost 5 bases at V and 5 bases at J; junction bases unmatched: 5. The CDR3 length is 13 residues. Germline V CDR1 and CDR2: SGHTA, FQGTGA. The CDR3 region is CASSASRGTEAFF. The DNA for the CDR3 is TGTGCCAGCAGCGCCTCCAGGGGGACTGAAGCTTTCTTT. The entire variable domain, with the rest obtained from reference TRBV7-3 and TRBJ1-1, is as follows: GAGVSQTPSNKVTEKGKYVELRCDPISGHTALYWYRQSLGQGPEFLIYFQGTGAADDSGLPNDRFFAVRPEGSVSTLKIQRTERGDSAVYLCASSASRGTEAFFGQGTRLTVV.

The rearrangement uses TRBV19 and TRBJ1-2; tentatively, D is TRBD1 (6 bases). From germline, CDR1 is LNHDA and CDR2 SQIVND (reference sequence). Trimming removed 7 bases from V and 7 bases from J, with 19 bases in between. The CDR3 contains 14 residues. The DNA for the CDR3 is TGTGCCAGTACCACACAGGGTAGTAGTGGTGGCTACACCTTC. Its protein product is CASTTQGSSGGYTF.

V usage is TRBV20-1 and J usage is TRBJ2-2; no firm D call. Trimming took off 6 bases at V and 4 bases at J, with 6 bases between the two ends. The CDR3 contains 11 residues. Germline V gives CDR1 DFQATT, CDR2 SNEGSKA (reference sequence). CDR3 sequence reads: CSAFRTGELFF. The CDR3 region has the DNA TGCAGTGCGTTCCGCACCGGGGAGCTGTTTTTT.

The chain employs TRBV5-4 and TRBJ2-7; TRBD2 agrees at 10 bases. Unmatched junction bases numbered 5, after V lost 0 bases and J lost 2 bases. CDR3 length equals 16 residues. Germline CDR1 SGHNT, CDR2 YYREEE (reference sequence). The CDR3 DNA reads as TGTGCCAGCAGCTTGGGTCGGACTAGCGGCGCCTACGAGCAGTACTTC. This gives the protein CASSLGRTSGAYEQYF.

The chain links TRBV4-3 to TRBJ2-3, with D perhaps matching TRBD2 (6 bases). CDR1 and CDR2 (germline): LGHNA, YSLEER. V was cut by 1 base and J by 5 bases, with 13 bases left in between. CDR3 length: 15 amino acids. CDR3 nucleotides: TGCGCCAGCAGCCAAGTCCTGGGGGGAGAAGATACGCAGTATTTT. Translation: CASSQVLGGEDTQYF.